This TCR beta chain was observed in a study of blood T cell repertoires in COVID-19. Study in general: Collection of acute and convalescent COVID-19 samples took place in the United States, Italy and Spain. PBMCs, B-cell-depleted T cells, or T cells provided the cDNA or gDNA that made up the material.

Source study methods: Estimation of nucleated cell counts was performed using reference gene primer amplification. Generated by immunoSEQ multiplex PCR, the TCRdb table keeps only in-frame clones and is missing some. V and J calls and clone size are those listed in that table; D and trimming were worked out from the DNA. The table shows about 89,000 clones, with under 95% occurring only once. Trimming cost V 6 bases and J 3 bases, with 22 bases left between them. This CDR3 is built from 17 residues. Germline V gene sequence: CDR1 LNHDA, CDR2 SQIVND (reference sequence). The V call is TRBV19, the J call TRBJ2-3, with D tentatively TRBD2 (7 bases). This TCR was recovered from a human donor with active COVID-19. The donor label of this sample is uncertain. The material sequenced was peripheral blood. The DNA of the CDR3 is TGTGCCAGTAGCCCGTACTCTGGGGGGGCCAGGACAGATACGCAGTATTTT. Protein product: CASSPYSGGARTDTQYF. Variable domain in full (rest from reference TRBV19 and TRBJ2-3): DGGITQSPKYLFRKEGQNVTLSCEQNLNHDAMYWYRQDPGQGLRLIYYSQIVNDFQKGDIAEGYSVSREKKESFPLTVTSAQKNPTAFYLCASSPYSGGARTDTQYFGPGTRLTVL.